These 19 T cell receptor beta chains were all obtained from the same sample, sequenced in a study of shared clonotypes between healthy human individuals. Produced via immunoSEQ multiplex PCR; TCRdb's table is partial and in-frame only. The sample lists about 680,000 clones, just over 90% occurring once. Naive CD8 cells comprised CD45RO-negative, CCR7-positively selected cells, excluding terminally differentiated effector memory CD45RA+ cells. The sample comprised naive CD8+ T cells sorted from blood. The receptors come from a man younger than 40 in good health.

The chain employs TRBV11-2 and TRBJ1-2, with a tentative D call TRBD1 (6 bases). CDR3 size: 18 residues. Trimming took 5 bases from V and 1 from J, leaving 23 bases between them. The germline V gene has CDR1 SGHAT and CDR2 FQNNGV. The CDR3 DNA reads as TGTGCCAGCAGCAAAAGTAGACAGGACACACCATTTAACTATGGCTACACCTTC. As protein: CASSKSRQDTPFNYGYTF.

V usage is TRBV13 and J usage is TRBJ1-1; 9 bases agree with TRBD1. Germline CDR1 PRHDT, CDR2 FYEKMQ (reference sequence). CDR3 size: 15 residues. V lost 4 bases to trimming and J lost 2 bases; unmatched junction nucleotides: 5. The CDR3 reads CASSYRTGANTEAFF. The CDR3 DNA reads as TGTGCCAGCAGCTACCGGACAGGGGCAAACACTGAAGCTTTCTTT.

A single count supports this clone. The chain is built from TRBV27 and TRBJ2-5; D ambiguous. Trimming pared 5 bases from V and 5 bases from J, leaving 9 bases between. The CDR3 contains 12 residues. Germline loops: CDR1 MNHEY, CDR2 SMNVEV (reference sequence). CDR3 sequence (DNA): TGTGCCAGCAGTGACGAGTGGGAGACCCAGTACTTC. This encodes CASSDEWETQYF.

A single count supports this clone. The chain carries TRBV19 and TRBJ2-7; 8 bases are shared with TRBD1. V lost 1 base, J lost 5 bases, and 1 base stayed unmatched. CDR3 size: 13 residues. The germline V gene encodes CDR1 LNHDA and CDR2 SQIVND (reference sequence). The chain's CDR3 is CASSIGDRNEQYF. The CDR3 DNA is TGTGCCAGTAGTATAGGGGACAGGAACGAGCAGTACTTC.

The rearrangement joins TRBV9 to TRBJ2-1, with D perhaps TRBD2 (6 bases). V lost 7 bases to trimming and J lost 5 bases, with 19 bases between them. The CDR3 covers 15 residues. Germline loops: CDR1 SGDLS, CDR2 YYNGEE. In nucleotides, the CDR3 is TGTGCCAGCTCGAAGCGGGCGACTGGGGACAATGAGCAGTTCTTC. This encodes CASSKRATGDNEQFF.

This clone occurred many times. The chain links TRBV30 to TRBJ2-2, with D unclear. The CDR3 is 14 residues long. CDR1 and CDR2 from the germline V gene are GTSNPN and SVGIG (reference sequence). Trimming pared 0 bases from V and 4 bases from J, leaving 9 bases between. Written as DNA, the CDR3 is TGTGCCTGGAGTGTACAGTCGGGCACCGGGGAGCTGTTTTTT. Encoded protein: CAWSVQSGTGELFF. The full variable domain, rest sourced from reference TRBV30 and TRBJ2-2, is SQTIHQWPATLVQPVGSPLSLECTVEGTSNPNLYWYRQAAGRGLQLLFYSVGIGQISSEVPQNLSASRPQDRQFILSSKKLLLSDSGFYLCAWSVQSGTGELFFGEGSRLTVL.

The rearrangement joins TRBV19 to TRBJ2-7, with D unclear. The germline gives CDR1 LNHDA, CDR2 SQIVND (reference sequence). CDR3 length equals 14 residues. Trimming cost V 3 bases and J 0 bases, with 9 bases left between them. CDR3 coding DNA: TGTGCCAGTAGTATCGCGCCGAGCTCCTACGAGCAGTACTTC. Protein sequence: CASSIAPSSYEQYF.

The chain combines TRBV7-9 with TRBJ1-5; D is perhaps TRBD1 (5 bases). The CDR3 has 13 residues. CDR1 is SEHNR and CDR2 is FQNEAQ in the germline V gene (reference sequence). Trimming took 4 bases from V and 5 from J, leaving 9 bases between them. CDR3 coding DNA: TGTGCCAGCAGCTCGACAGAGGATCAGCCCCAGCATTTT. Translation gives CASSSTEDQPQHF.

This CDR3 is CATSEIWTSSSYEQYF. The CDR3 region has the DNA TGTGCCACCAGCGAAATCTGGACTAGTTCTTCCTACGAGCAGTACTTC. The chain links TRBV15 to TRBJ2-7; 7 nucleotides agree with TRBD2. The germline CDR1 and CDR2 sequences are LNHNV and YYDKDF (reference sequence). Trimming cost V 5 bases and J 1 base; bases outside gene matches: 11. The CDR3 extends over 16 amino acids.

The chain is built from TRBV27 and TRBJ2-1; 9 nucleotides align to TRBD2. This CDR3 region has 16 residues. V lost 1 base to trimming and J lost 3 bases; unmatched junction nucleotides: 4. Germline values: CDR1 MNHEY, CDR2 SMNVEV (reference sequence). The CDR3: CASSLWASGNYNEQFF. As DNA, the CDR3 is TGTGCCAGCAGTTTATGGGCTAGCGGGAACTACAATGAGCAGTTCTTC.

The chain joins TRBV5-6 to TRBJ2-7; D not certain. The CDR3 has 11 amino acids. The V gene lost 5 bases and the J gene lost 2 bases, with 5 bases spanning the gap. Germline V gene data show CDR1 as SGHDT and CDR2 as YYEEEE. The CDR3 spells CASSHTYEQYF. CDR3 DNA: TGTGCCAGCAGTCACACCTACGAGCAGTACTTC.

This sequence joins TRBV19 and TRBJ1-5; the D is unclear. The V and J ends lost 1 base and 7 bases respectively, with 11 bases between them. The V gene's germline CDR1 is LNHDA and CDR2 SQIVND (reference sequence). The CDR3 covers 14 residues. The CDR3 region has the DNA TGTGCCAGTAGTATAGGGGTTTCGGGACAGCCCCAGCATTTT. Protein: CASSIGVSGQPQHF.

The chain links TRBV27 to TRBJ1-1, with 8 bases identical to TRBD1. The CDR3 extends over 15 amino acids. Looked up from germline, CDR1 is MNHEY and CDR2 is SMNVEV (reference sequence). The ends lost 5 bases at V and 7 bases at J; junction bases unmatched: 12. The CDR3: CASSPRQGIFLEAFF. The CDR3 region has the DNA TGTGCCAGCAGTCCCAGACAGGGGATTTTCCTTGAAGCTTTCTTT.

As to this clone: The junction shows a germline mismatch at one end, possibly a read error. The rearrangement uses TRBV29-1 and TRBJ2-7; D is tentatively TRBD1 or TRBD2 (5 bases each). CDR1 and CDR2 from the germline V gene are SQVTM and ANQGSEA. The CDR3 spans 13 residues. The CDR3 spells CSAETEGSYEQYF. Written as DNA, the CDR3 is TGCAGCGCTGAAACCGAGGGGTCCTACGAGCAGTACTTC.

The chain joins TRBV27 to TRBJ2-7; 12 bases align to TRBD1. The CDR3 spans 15 residues. Germline CDR1 and CDR2: MNHEY and SMNVEV (reference sequence). Germline trimming cut 5 bases from V and 4 bases from J; bases unmatched to any gene: 6. DNA for the CDR3: TGTGCCAGCAGTCTCGGGACAGGGGGCGAATACGAGCAGTACTTC. It specifies CASSLGTGGEYEQYF.

The V gene is TRBV29-1, the J gene TRBJ2-6, with D perhaps TRBD1 (5 bases). Germline values: CDR1 SQVTM, CDR2 ANQGSEA. This CDR3 contains 16 residues. V lost 5 bases, J lost 0 bases, and 14 bases lay in between. CDR3 in amino acids: CSVRLTAYSGANVLTF. The CDR3 DNA sequence: TGCAGCGTTCGTTTGACAGCCTACTCTGGGGCCAACGTCCTGACTTTC.

In the case of this clone: With a much larger clone just one base away, this may be a read error. The chain employs TRBV7-9 and TRBJ2-7; 10 bases map to TRBD1. The V and J ends lost 5 bases and 4 bases, in that order; junction bases with no gene match: 5. The CDR3 runs 14 residues. CDR1 is SEHNR, CDR2 FQNEAQ, per germline (reference sequence). In DNA form, the CDR3 reads TGTGCCAGCAGCCCCGGGACAGGGGATTACGAGCAGTACTTC. As protein: CASSPGTGDYEQYF.

V and J are TRBV27 and TRBJ2-3; 8 bases agree with TRBD2. There are 14 residues in the CDR3. The germline gives CDR1 MNHEY, CDR2 SMNVEV (reference sequence). Trimming removed 5 bases from V and 4 bases from J; junction bases left unmatched: 5. CDR3 nucleotide sequence: TGTGCCAGCAGTCCCTTGGGACTAGCAGATACGCAGTATTTT. Its protein product is CASSPLGLADTQYF.

The chain employs TRBV7-9 and TRBJ2-2, with a possible D match to TRBD1 (6 bases). V lost 5 bases and J 5 bases, leaving 24 bases between the germline ends. Germline CDR1 and CDR2: SEHNR and FQNEAQ (reference sequence). The CDR3 extends over 18 amino acids. The DNA for the CDR3 is TGTGCCAGCAGCCTCGAATCCCCACAGGGTCCGGGGACCGGGGAGCTGTTTTTT. Amino acids: CASSLESPQGPGTGELFF.